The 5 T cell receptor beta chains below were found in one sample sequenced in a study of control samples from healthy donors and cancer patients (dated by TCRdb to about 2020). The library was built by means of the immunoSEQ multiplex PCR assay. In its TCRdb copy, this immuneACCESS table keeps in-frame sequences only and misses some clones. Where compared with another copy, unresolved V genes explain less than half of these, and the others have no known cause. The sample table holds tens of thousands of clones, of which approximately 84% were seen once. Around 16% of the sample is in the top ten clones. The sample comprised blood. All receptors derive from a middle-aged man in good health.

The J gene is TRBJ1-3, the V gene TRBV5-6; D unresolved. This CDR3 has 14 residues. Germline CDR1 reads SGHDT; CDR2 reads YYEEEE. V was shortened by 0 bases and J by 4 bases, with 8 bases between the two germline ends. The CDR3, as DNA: TGTGCCAGCAGCTTGGGATTGGTCGGAAACACCATATATTTT. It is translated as CASSLGLVGNTIYF.

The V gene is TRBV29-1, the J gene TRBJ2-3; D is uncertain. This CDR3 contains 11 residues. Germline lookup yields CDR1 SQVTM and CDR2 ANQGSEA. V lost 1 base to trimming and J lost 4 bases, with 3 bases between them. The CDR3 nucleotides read TGCAGCGTTGAAGTCGCAGATACGCAGTATTTT. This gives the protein CSVEVADTQYF.

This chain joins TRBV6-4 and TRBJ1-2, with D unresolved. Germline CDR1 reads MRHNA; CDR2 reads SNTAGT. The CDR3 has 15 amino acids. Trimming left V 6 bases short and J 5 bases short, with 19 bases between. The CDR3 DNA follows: TGTGCCAGCAGCGATAACGTAGACCTTTCTTATGGCTACACCTTC. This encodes CASSDNVDLSYGYTF.

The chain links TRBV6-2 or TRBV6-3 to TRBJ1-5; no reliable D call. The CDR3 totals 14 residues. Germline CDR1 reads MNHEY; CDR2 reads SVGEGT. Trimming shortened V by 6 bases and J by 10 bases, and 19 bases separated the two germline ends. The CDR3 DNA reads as TGTGCCAGCAGCCTACGGGCGGGGATTCGACCCCAGCATTTT. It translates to CASSLRAGIRPQHF.

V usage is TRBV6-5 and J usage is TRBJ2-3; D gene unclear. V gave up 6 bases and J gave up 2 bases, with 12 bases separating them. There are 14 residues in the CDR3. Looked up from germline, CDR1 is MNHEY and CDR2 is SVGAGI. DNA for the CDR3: TGTGCCAGCAGCCTGGCAGGAATCACAGATACGCAGTATTTT. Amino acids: CASSLAGITDTQYF.